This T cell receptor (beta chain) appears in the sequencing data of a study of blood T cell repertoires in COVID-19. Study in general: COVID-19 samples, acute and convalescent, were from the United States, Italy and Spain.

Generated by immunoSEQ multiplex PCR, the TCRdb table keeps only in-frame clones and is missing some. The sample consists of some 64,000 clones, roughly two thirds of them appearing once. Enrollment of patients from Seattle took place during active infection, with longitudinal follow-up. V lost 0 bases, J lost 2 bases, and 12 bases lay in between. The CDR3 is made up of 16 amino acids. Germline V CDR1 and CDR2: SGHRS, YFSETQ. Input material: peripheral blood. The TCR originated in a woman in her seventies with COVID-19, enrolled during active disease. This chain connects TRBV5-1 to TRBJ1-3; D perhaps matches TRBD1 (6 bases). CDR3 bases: TGCGCCAGCAGCTTGGAGGGGGTGCTAGCTGGAAACACCATATATTTT. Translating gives CASSLEGVLAGNTIYF.